What follows is one TCR beta chain and its context. This clonotype has ten or more counts. Its antigen has not been determined. No base quality values were provided; no much bigger clone lies one nucleotide off. This specimen comes from a study of human T cells and chemical hapten exposure (dated by TCRdb to the early 2020s). Describing the broader study: For sensitization, 2% DPC in acetone was applied to an approximately 2 cm by approximately 2 cm area of upper inner arm skin. Throughout the study period of roughly five months, patients also received therapeutic DPC doses to the scalp every week. Patch tests used Finn chambers with 0.01% DPC on the upper back, scored after 6 days by International Contact Dermatitis Research Group standards. Alopecia areata with under or over 50% scalp involvement, alopecia totalis and alopecia universalis were represented in the patient cohort, which was mostly female. Libraries were combined into a pool for sequencing, and differences in TCR yield between samples came mainly from small differences in library volumes within the pool. The study tracked peripheral blood TCR repertoire changes in vivo during primary and secondary sensitization to the hapten diphenylcyclopropenone (DPC) in alopecia patients. Blood samples were taken from patients before sensitization (week 0) and at 2, 6 and about 24 weeks after DPC sensitization. For TCR sequencing, blood came from about 28 alopecia patients at anywhere from one to four time points (pre-sensitization, 2, 6 and 24 weeks). General findings and caveats noted by the study authors: Compared with pre-sensitization or healthy control sets, expanded TCRs formed significantly more large CDR3 similarity clusters, which is consistent with antigen-driven responses. The number of PT1 expanded TCRs positively correlated with patch test score, significant at thresholds 8, 16 and 32 but not 4. Alopecia, a presumed autoimmune disease, was present in all patients, so the immune response of the patients might differ from that of healthy individuals. No change with DPC sensitization was found in the number of TCRs above 1 in 1000 frequency, and no evidence of global repertoire structure alterations was found. After repeated subsampling, the strength of the expansion versus patch-test correlation and the threshold at which it became significant changed.

The method behind the library was RACE. Instrument used: NextSeq 500. Library preparation attached unique molecular identifiers to individual cDNA molecules for quantitative, reproducible TCR counting. Each blood RNA sample was used to sequence both TCR alpha and TCR beta chains. The study's processing was this. A median of about 87,000 TCRs per sample was observed, with a range of 23,224 to 690,600. The Decombinator software suite was used to annotate V, J and CDR3 in the TCR reads. For the PS versus PT1 abundance plots, all samples were subsampled to the same number of TCRs (28,000). Expanded TCRs were defined as absent before sensitization and observed at least eight times at the 2-week time point. TCRdb applied fastp at Q25 and MiXCR to the public reads, then kept only in-frame beta chains. Identical CDR3 proteins give one entry, which carries the most common genes and DNA. It is TCRdb's table, rather than the study itself, that gives the V and J calls and clone size. Here the sample has some 62,000 distinct CDR3 sequences; roughly 9.6% occur a single time. The ten largest clones take up approximately 2.2% of the sample.

Taken with the paper, the label for time point translates to: patch test 3, about 24 weeks after DPC sensitization. What the treatment or condition label conveys for this sample: therapeutic diphenylcyclopropenone sensitization with weekly scalp DPC. At each patch-test visit, blood was drawn before the patch test was applied. To be eligible, patients had to be aged 18 to 70, diagnosed with alopecia and judged suitable for DPC therapy, while pregnant patients were excluded. Unfractionated whole blood was collected in Tempus Blood RNA tubes, and total RNA was extracted from that blood. The germline V gene (reference sequence) provides CDR1 LNHDA and CDR2 SQIVND. Relative to germline, V is 0 bases shorter and J is 4 bases shorter, with 18 bases between their ends. CDR3 length: 17 amino acids, cysteine to phenylalanine. Only CDR3 DNA is held: 51 bases, read in frame from base 1.

Sequenced here: whole blood, sampled in connection with sensitization to the hapten diphenylcyclopropenone (DPC). This sequence was found in a woman under 40 with alopecia areata. Some clones in this sample may be carry-over from other donors' samples. The receptor chain draws on TRBV19 and TRBJ1-2, with no D gene named confidently. For the CDR3, the sequence is CASSIDHQWQASYGYTF. The nucleotide sequence reads TGTGCCAGTAGTATAGATCATCAGTGGCAGGCCTCCTATGGCTACACCTTC.